Following are 10 T cell receptor beta chains from one sample sequenced in a study of T cells in Graves' hyperthyroidism and ophthalmopathy. The source material, RNA transcripts, was used to amplify TCR beta CDR3 regions. HTBI primers were employed in a first-round RT-PCR of the TCR CDR3. Each CDR3 protein is one row after TCRdb ran MiXCR on the multiplex PCR reads. The table lists some 500,000 distinct CDR3 sequences, more than 15% of them singletons. Specimen: blood. These receptors all come from a woman in her 30s with Graves' ophthalmopathy.

CDR3 residues: CASSYGQQGPHF. The DNA of the CDR3 is TGTGCCAGCAGTTACGGGCAGCAGGGCCCCCACTTT. The chain is built from TRBV6-2 or TRBV6-3 and TRBJ1-6; D may be TRBD1 (5 bases). CDR1 and CDR2 (germline): MNHEY, SVGEGT. V was shortened by 2 bases and J by 18 bases, with 14 bases between the two germline ends. The CDR3 is 12 amino acids.

The rearrangement links TRBV4-3 to TRBJ2-1, with unresolved D. V was trimmed by 1 base and J by 7 bases, leaving 26 bases between them. The CDR3 length is 19 residues. Germline lookup yields CDR1 LGHNA and CDR2 YSLEER. The CDR3 protein is CASSQGLRWSLKVANEQFF. In nucleotides, the CDR3 is TGCGCCAGCAGCCAAGGGTTGCGATGGAGCCTAAAAGTCGCAAATGAGCAGTTCTTC.

This clonotype was recorded at least ten times. This chain connects TRBV28 to TRBJ2-7; a weak D match, TRBD1 (5 bases). V shed 2 bases and J shed 3 bases, with 14 bases lying between them. Germline V gives CDR1 MDHEN, CDR2 SYDVKM. This CDR3 comprises 15 residues. CDR3 DNA: TGTGCCAGCAGTTTAGCCCCCTATCAGGGCTACGAGCAGTACTTC. It translates to CASSLAPYQGYEQYF.

The rearrangement links TRBV4-3 to TRBJ1-3; D call uncertain. The CDR3 has 18 amino acids. Germline V gene data show CDR1 as LGHNA and CDR2 as YSLEER. V lost 1 base and J 0 bases, leaving 16 bases between the germline ends. The CDR3 sequence: CASSQGHGGSFSGNTIYF. CDR3 sequence (DNA): TGCGCCAGCAGCCAAGGTCATGGCGGCTCCTTCTCTGGAAACACCATATATTTT.

The chain joins TRBV7-3 to TRBJ2-7; D gene uncertain. V gave up 5 bases and J gave up 3 bases, with 11 bases separating them. CDR1 is SGHTA and CDR2 is FQGTGA in the germline V gene. This CDR3 contains 13 residues. This CDR3 is CASSTTDGYEQYF. Written as DNA, the CDR3 is TGTGCCAGCAGCACCACGGACGGCTACGAGCAGTACTTC.

Ten or more counts support this clonotype. This chain connects TRBV12-3 or TRBV12-4 to TRBJ2-1; 10 nucleotides align to TRBD2. The junction had 9 bases not matched to a gene; V was cut back by 3 bases and J by 7 bases. This CDR3 is 16 amino acids long. This chain's CDR3 is CASSFPLAGARNEQFF. DNA of the CDR3: TGTGCCAGCAGTTTCCCTCTAGCGGGAGCTAGGAATGAGCAGTTCTTC.

This clonotype has at least ten counts. The gene calls are TRBV7-9 and TRBJ2-7, with 7 bases fitting TRBD1. V dropped 4 bases and J dropped 3; count of bases not matched to a gene: 9. The germline gives CDR1 SEHNR, CDR2 FQNEAQ (reference sequence). The CDR3 totals 15 residues. The CDR3 bases are TGTGCCAGCAGCTCTGACAGGGTTTCAATCTACGAGCAGTACTTC. Translated: CASSSDRVSIYEQYF.

This clonotype was seen more than once but under ten times. The chain combines TRBV28 with TRBJ1-4; D is uncertain. CDR3 length: 16 amino acids. Germline CDR1 is MDHEN and CDR2 is SYDVKM. Between the trimmed V and J ends, which lost 4 bases and 0 bases, there was a span of 12 bases. CDR3 region: CASSSEQLPTNEKLFF. In nucleotides, the CDR3 is TGTGCCAGCAGTTCCGAACAATTGCCAACTAATGAAAAACTGTTTTTT.

The gene calls are TRBV5-1 and TRBJ2-5, with D possibly TRBD2 on 5 matching bases. The CDR3 is 14 amino acids. In germline, CDR1 is SGHRS, CDR2 YFSETQ. The V end lost 4 bases, the J end lost 14 bases, and 24 bases lay between the germline ends. CDR3 protein: CASSQEILVPSVYF. The CDR3 DNA is TGCGCCAGCAGCCAAGAGATACTAGTACCAAGCGTCTACTTC.

This clonotype was picked up many times. V gene TRBV7-8 combines with J gene TRBJ2-3; 10 bases align to TRBD2. Looked up from germline, CDR1 is SGHVS and CDR2 is FQNEAQ. The CDR3 totals 18 residues. V dropped 5 bases and J dropped 4; count of bases not matched to a gene: 15. The CDR3 loop is CASSLYLEVAGGSDTQYF. In nucleotides, the CDR3 is TGTGCCAGCAGCCTTTATTTGGAGGTAGCGGGAGGTTCAGATACGCAGTATTTT.